The 18 T cell receptor beta chains reported below all come from one sample, sequenced in a study of graft-versus-host responses after intestinal transplantation. Repertoires were generated with immunoSEQ multiplex PCR, while TCRdb's copy carries only in-frame clones and drops some. This sample has fewer than 120,000 clones; 90% to 95% occur once, and the top ten carry less than 0.55%. No antigens are known for them. This specimen consisted of unstimulated CD8+ T cells sorted from spleen or lymph node cells, obtained before intestinal transplant. The source of these receptors is a human donor who received an intestinal transplant.

In DNA form, the CDR3 reads TGTGCCAGCAGTTCAAGGGGGACAGGGCAGGCCGCTAACTATGGCTACACCTTC. It yields the protein CASSSRGTGQAANYGYTF. This chain uses TRBV28 with TRBJ1-2; 9 bases fit TRBD1. CDR3 size: 18 residues. Germline values: CDR1 MDHEN, CDR2 SYDVKM. With V trimmed by 4 bases and J by 0 bases, 12 bases remained unmatched.

The chain's CDR3 is CASSGDRGNEQYF. CDR3 in DNA: TGTGCCAGCAGCGGGGACAGGGGTAACGAGCAGTACTTC. This sequence joins TRBV6-5 and TRBJ2-7; 10 bases map to TRBD1. The CDR3 spans 13 residues. Per germline, CDR1 MNHEY and CDR2 SVGAGI. Trimming took 6 bases from V and 5 from J; bases not matched to a gene: 4.

V and J are TRBV30 and TRBJ2-7; D perhaps matches TRBD2 (6 bases). V was clipped by 0 bases and J by 4 bases, with 16 bases between them. The length of the CDR3 is 15 residues. Germline lookup yields CDR1 GTSNPN and CDR2 SVGIG (reference sequence). The CDR3 here is CAWSVTGGEIYEQYF. CDR3 bases: TGTGCCTGGAGTGTAACTGGCGGGGAGATTTACGAGCAGTACTTC.

The genes are TRBV7-9 and TRBJ1-5; 9 nucleotides match TRBD1. Losses at the gene ends were 5 bases for V and 3 bases for J; bases not matched to a gene: 11. Germline V gives CDR1 SEHNR, CDR2 FQNEAQ (reference sequence). The CDR3 length is 17 residues. The CDR3 bases are TGTGCCAGCAGCGGCCCACCCGGGACAGGGAACAATCAGCCCCAGCATTTT. Translation gives CASSGPPGTGNNQPQHF.

V usage is TRBV30 and J usage is TRBJ2-4; D ambiguous. Trimming cost V 0 bases and J 0 bases, with 12 bases left between them. There are 16 residues in the CDR3. Germline assignment: CDR1 GTSNPN and CDR2 SVGIG (reference sequence). CDR3 loop: CAWSVYFDLAKNIQYF. The CDR3 nucleotides are TGTGCCTGGAGTGTATACTTCGACCTAGCCAAAAACATTCAGTACTTC.

The chain is built from TRBV2 and TRBJ1-1; D unclear. Trimming removed 6 bases at V and 3 bases at J, with 5 bases between. Germline V gene data show CDR1 as SNHLY and CDR2 as FYNNEI. The CDR3 runs to 11 residues. The CDR3: CASSLDTEAFF. DNA of the CDR3: TGTGCCAGCAGCCTGGACACTGAAGCTTTCTTT.

CDR3 amino acids: CASSETPVSTEAFF. CDR3 nucleotides: TGCGCCAGCAGTGAGACTCCCGTGAGCACTGAAGCTTTCTTT. This sequence joins TRBV10-1 and TRBJ1-1, with D unclear. The V end lost 2 bases, the J end lost 4 bases, and 11 bases lay between the germline ends. Germline V gene sequence: CDR1 WNHNN, CDR2 SYGVQD (reference sequence). The CDR3 runs 14 residues.

The chain joins TRBV5-6 to TRBJ2-2; 8 nucleotides match TRBD2. V gave up 0 bases and J gave up 3 bases; unmatched junction bases: 4. Germline V gene lookup returns CDR1 SGHDT and CDR2 YYEEEE. The CDR3 loop spans 16 amino acids. The CDR3: CASSLGGTRYTGELFF. The CDR3 DNA sequence: TGTGCCAGCAGCTTGGGAGGGACTAGATACACCGGGGAGCTGTTTTTT.

The chain links TRBV4-1 to TRBJ2-5; TRBD2 is a possible D gene (6 bases). Trimming cost V 1 base and J 5 bases, with 8 bases left between them. The CDR3 runs 13 residues. Germline CDR1 is MGHRA and CDR2 is YSYEKL. The CDR3 spells CASSQAGVETQYF. The CDR3 region has the DNA TGCGCCAGCAGCCAAGCGGGAGTGGAGACCCAGTACTTC.

The V call is TRBV7-9, the J call TRBJ2-1; TRBD1 might be the D (7 bases). Germline values: CDR1 SEHNR, CDR2 FQNEAQ (reference sequence). With 2 bases removed from V and 3 bases from J, the gap between germline ends came to 17 bases. This CDR3 region has 17 residues. CDR3 sequence: CASSLFSGGGYYNEQFF. DNA for the CDR3: TGTGCCAGCAGCTTATTCTCAGGAGGGGGCTACTACAATGAGCAGTTCTTC.

The chain carries TRBV30 and TRBJ1-1; 7 nucleotides align to TRBD1. CDR1 and CDR2 from the germline V gene are GTSNPN and SVGIG (reference sequence). Trimming at V came to 5 bases and at J to 4 bases, leaving 4 bases not matched to a gene. The CDR3 runs to 12 residues. The CDR3 is CAWDREATEAFF. As DNA, the CDR3 is TGTGCCTGGGACAGGGAGGCCACTGAAGCTTTCTTT.

V and J are TRBV21-1 and TRBJ1-5. TRBV21-1 counts as a pseudogene. The CDR3 extends over 15 amino acids. CDR3 sequence reads: CASSLPEGRNQPQHF. The CDR3 DNA sequence: TGTGCCAGCAGCCTCCCCGAAGGTAGGAATCAGCCCCAGCATTTT.

V usage is TRBV19 and J usage is TRBJ2-1; D ambiguous. Trimming stripped 7 bases from V and 0 bases from J, with 7 bases between. The CDR3 consists of 13 residues. Germline CDR1 reads LNHDA; CDR2 reads SQIVND (reference sequence). CDR3 sequence reads: CASTSFSYNEQFF. The CDR3 DNA reads as TGTGCCAGTACTTCTTTCTCCTACAATGAGCAGTTCTTC.

The chain uses TRBV29-1 and TRBJ2-2; tentative D call: TRBD1 (5 bases). V shed 3 bases and J shed 5 bases, with 13 bases lying between them. CDR1 is SQVTM, CDR2 ANQGSEA, per germline. The CDR3 consists of 14 residues. CDR3 DNA: TGCAGCGTTGACCCTAAAGCAGGGACCGGGGAGCTGTTTTTT. Its translation: CSVDPKAGTGELFF.

This chain connects TRBV15 to TRBJ1-1, with a possible D match to TRBD1 (6 bases). The CDR3 extends over 15 amino acids. The germline V gene has CDR1 LNHNV and CDR2 YYDKDF (reference sequence). Trimming cost V 6 bases and J 0 bases, with 14 bases left between them. This chain's CDR3 is CATRAGGAMNTEAFF. The DNA of the CDR3 is TGTGCCACCAGGGCCGGGGGGGCCATGAACACTGAAGCTTTCTTT.

Points on this clone: Other DNA sequences of this sample code for an identical CDR3. In nucleotides, the CDR3 is TGTGCCAGTAGTATTGGGCAGGGGAGCTCCTACGAGCAGTACTTC. Translated, it gives CASSIGQGSSYEQYF. This chain links TRBV19 with TRBJ2-7; possible D gene TRBD1, 6 bases. Per the germline V gene, CDR1 is LNHDA and CDR2 is SQIVND (reference sequence). The CDR3 contains 15 residues. V was cut by 3 bases and J by 0 bases, with 12 bases left in between.

V usage is TRBV10-3 and J usage is TRBJ2-7, with TRBD1 as a possible D gene (6 bases). Germline values: CDR1 ENHRY, CDR2 SYGVKD. The CDR3 extends over 16 amino acids. Trimming stripped 4 bases from V and 0 bases from J, with 16 bases between. The CDR3 bases are TGTGCCATCAGTGGGGATACAGGGCGTTCCTCCTACGAGCAGTACTTC. Amino acids: CAISGDTGRSSYEQYF.

Points on this clone: At one of its ends the junction is not consistent with the germline gene, which may arise from a read error. The J gene is TRBJ2-5, the V gene TRBV7-7; maybe TRBD1 (6 bases). CDR1 and CDR2 (germline): SSHAT, FNYEAQ (reference sequence). The CDR3 extends over 15 amino acids. The CDR3 spells CASSLGGLKTETQYF. CDR3 in DNA: TGTGCTAGCAGCTTAGGGGGTTTGAAGACGGAGACCCAGTACTTC. Full variable domain (rest looked up from reference TRBV7-7 and TRBJ2-5): GAGVSQSPRYKVTKRGQDVTLRCDPISSHATLYWYQQALGQGPEFLTYFNYEAQPDKSGLPSDRFSAERPEGSISTLTIQRTEQRDSAMYRCASSLGGLKTETQYFGPGTRLLVL.